These 12 T cell receptor beta chains came from one sample sequenced in a study of cytomegalovirus exposure and HLA in healthy donors (dated by TCRdb to between 2016 and 2019). The library was made by the immunoSEQ multiplex PCR assay. For the multiplex PCR, a mixture combining 60 forward primers for TCR Vbeta segments and 13 reverse primers for TCR Jbeta segments was used. Sourced from immuneACCESS, this table was stored by TCRdb with only in-frame sequences that have V and J called. A share of the clones is absent; for the studies checked, an unresolved V gene accounts for under half, and the remainder has no known explanation. A total of under 85,000 clones appear in this sample, just under 70% of them only once. The ten largest account for roughly 11% of the sample. The sample taken for sequencing was PBMCs. Source of these receptors: a woman aged 25 to 39 in good health and CMV-seronegative.

The rearrangement links TRBV5-1 to TRBJ2-7, with 8 nucleotides matching TRBD1. V trimming: 3 bases; J trimming: 0 bases; junction bases outside the gene matches: 5. Per germline, CDR1 SGHRS and CDR2 YFSETQ. The CDR3 extends over 15 amino acids. The CDR3 bases are TGCGCCAGCAGCTCCGACAGGGGTAGCTCCTACGAGCAGTACTTC. This codes for CASSSDRGSSYEQYF.

The chain is built from TRBV5-5 and TRBJ1-5, with 8 bases that match TRBD1. Germline V gene sequence: CDR1 SGHKS, CDR2 YYEKEE (reference sequence). The CDR3 has 15 residues. V shed 4 bases and J 7 bases; nucleotides not matched to a gene: 10. CDR3 sequence (DNA): TGTGCCAGCAGCAGGACAGGGCAGGGGGGCCAGCCCCAGCATTTT. Translation: CASSRTGQGGQPQHF.

The V call is TRBV18, the J call TRBJ1-6; D may be TRBD1 (5 bases). The germline V and J ends were trimmed by 3 bases and 0 bases, with 6 bases remaining between them. This CDR3 contains 15 residues. Germline CDR1 reads KGHSH; CDR2 reads LQKENI. CDR3 sequence: CASSPDSSYNSPLHF. CDR3 coding DNA: TGTGCCAGCTCACCTGACAGCTCCTATAATTCACCCCTCCACTTT.

V is TRBV29-1 and J is TRBJ1-1, with a weak D call TRBD1 (5 bases). CDR1 SQVTM and CDR2 ANQGSEA come from the germline V gene. This CDR3 contains 12 residues. Deletions cut 4 bases from V and 3 bases from J, with 9 bases between. The CDR3 sequence: CSVVQGHTEAFF. The CDR3 region has the DNA TGCAGCGTTGTTCAGGGTCACACTGAAGCTTTCTTT.

The gene calls are TRBV4-3 and TRBJ2-5; D possibly corresponds to TRBD2 (6 bases). The ends were cut back, 2 bases at V and 5 bases at J, with 9 bases in the middle. The CDR3 is 13 residues long. Germline CDR1 is LGHNA and CDR2 is YSLEER. The CDR3 DNA sequence: TGCGCCAGCAGCCAACAGGGAGGTGAGACCCAGTACTTC. It encodes CASSQQGGETQYF.

V usage is TRBV30 and J usage is TRBJ2-5; D possibly corresponds to TRBD1 (6 bases). The CDR3 is 16 residues long. CDR1 is GTSNPN, CDR2 SVGIG, per germline (reference sequence). Trimming left V 2 bases short and J 5 bases short, with 21 bases between. Here the CDR3 reads CAWSTIRGSGRETQYF. The CDR3 nucleotides are TGTGCCTGGAGTACCATAAGGGGGTCGGGTAGGGAGACCCAGTACTTC.

This clone was picked up a small number of times. V gene TRBV7-9 combines with J gene TRBJ2-5, with TRBD2 identical over 7 bases. Germline trimming cut 1 base from V and 5 bases from J; bases unmatched to any gene: 13. The germline V gene encodes CDR1 SEHNR and CDR2 FQNEAQ (reference sequence). The CDR3 loop spans 17 amino acids. CDR3 loop: CASSLDVPGYGGETQYF. CDR3 DNA: TGTGCCAGCAGCTTAGATGTTCCGGGGTACGGGGGGGAGACCCAGTACTTC.

This clone was counted only a few times. V usage is TRBV5-4 and J usage is TRBJ2-7, with 7 bases aligning to TRBD2. The germline V gene encodes CDR1 SGHNT and CDR2 YYREEE (reference sequence). V shed 0 bases, J shed 2 bases, and the junction held 2 bases outside the gene matches. The CDR3 contains 14 residues. CDR3: CASSLASGTYEQYF. DNA for the CDR3: TGTGCCAGCAGCTTGGCTAGCGGAACCTACGAGCAGTACTTC. Drawing the rest from reference TRBV5-4 and TRBJ2-7, the complete variable domain is ETGVTQSPTHLIKTRGQQVTLRCSSQSGHNTVSWYQQALGQGPQFIFQYYREEENGRGNFPPRFSGLQFPNYSSELNVNALELDDSALYLCASSLASGTYEQYFGPGTRLTVT.

The chain couples TRBV5-4 to TRBJ1-4; TRBD1 matches at 8 bases. This CDR3 is built from 13 residues. V lost 4 bases and J lost 8; bases outside the gene matches: 4. The germline gives CDR1 SGHNT, CDR2 YYREEE (reference sequence). CDR3 nucleotide sequence: TGTGCCAGCAGCATAGGACAGGGAGAAAAACTGTTTTTT. It yields the protein CASSIGQGEKLFF.

The chain recombines TRBV5-1 with TRBJ2-7; D is unresolved. Trimming took 0 bases from V and 4 from J, leaving 14 bases between them. From germline, CDR1 is SGHRS and CDR2 YFSETQ. The CDR3 has 15 residues. The CDR3 loop reads CASSLGLGYLYEQYF. The CDR3 region has the DNA TGCGCCAGCAGCTTGGGGTTGGGCTACCTGTACGAGCAGTACTTC.

The chain combines TRBV5-6 with TRBJ2-3, with 9 bases lining up with TRBD2. CDR1 SGHDT and CDR2 YYEEEE come from the germline V gene. CDR3 length equals 16 residues. V trimming: 4 bases; J trimming: 1 base; junction bases outside the gene matches: 7. CDR3 in DNA: TGTGCCAGCAGCCCGGTAGCGGGGGCCGGCACAGATACGCAGTATTTT. It specifies CASSPVAGAGTDTQYF.

The chain carries TRBV7-6 and TRBJ1-3; D perhaps matches TRBD1 (5 bases). CDR3 length: 13 residues. V was pared by 4 bases and J by 4 bases, with 8 bases between. CDR1 and CDR2 from the germline V gene are SGHVS and FNYEAQ. The CDR3 reads CASSSGGGNTIYF. In DNA, the CDR3 is TGTGCCAGCAGCTCCGGGGGAGGAAACACCATATATTTT.